These T cell receptor beta chains were read from a single sample in a study of CD8+CD57+ T cells in acquired aplastic anemia. TCRdb re-called the reads with MiXCR, one entry per CDR3 protein. This sample has over 150,000 distinct CDR3 sequences, with roughly 54% found just once. Specimen: sorted CD4+, CD8+, or CD8+CD57+ T cells (not recorded which) from PBMCs. Source of these receptors: a human donor with aplastic anemia. Both conserved end residues are part of each CDR3.

J gene	V gene	CDR3 protein
TRBJ2-2	TRBV29-1	CSVEDGGTYTGELFF
TRBJ2-3	TRBV20-1	CSASRAGGEADTQYF
TRBJ2-1	TRBV9	CASSVGGVNEQFF
TRBJ1-4	TRBV4-1	CASSQDLSRSLFF
TRBJ1-5	TRBV10-3	CAISAGARQPQHF
TRBJ2-7	TRBV20-1	CSAWSSKAYEQYF
TRBJ1-3	TRBV12-3/TRBV12-4	CASRYGPSGNTIYF
TRBJ2-1	TRBV7-8	CASRHVGSYNEQFF
TRBJ1-1	TRBV19	CASSMELRGQNLLGTEAFF
TRBJ1-1	TRBV7-9	CASSYQGTGNTEAFF
TRBJ2-7	TRBV20-1	CSASKQSYEQYF
TRBJ2-7	TRBV12-3/TRBV12-4	CASSLFHLREQYF
TRBJ2-5	TRBV20-1	CSARDGLGETQYF
TRBJ2-2	TRBV24-1	CATSPLPEKVGELFF
TRBJ2-7	TRBV7-2	CASSQGAGGSYEQYF
TRBJ2-2	TRBV10-3	CAISESRQWDTGELFF
TRBJ2-5	TRBV7-2	CASSQASPETQYF
TRBJ1-1	TRBV12-3/TRBV12-4	CASSLVGGGTEAFF
TRBJ2-7	TRBV29-1	CSVEEAAGGEYEQYF
TRBJ2-7	TRBV15	CATSRAASSYEQYF
TRBJ2-1	TRBV9	CASDPARGQGANEQFF
TRBJ1-5	TRBV15	CATSRIYSNQPQHF
TRBJ2-5	TRBV5-1	CASSLGTGGQETQYF
TRBJ2-7	TRBV9	CASSTGTSGLEQYF
TRBJ2-7	TRBV5-1	CASSFGTNYEQYF
TRBJ1-2	TRBV7-9	CASSLTKFYGYTF
TRBJ1-1	TRBV4-1	CASSQDGGGTEAFF
TRBJ2-5	TRBV7-2	CASSWGITNKQETQYF
TRBJ2-7	TRBV7-9	CASSLREDSVGTYEQYF
TRBJ1-5	TRBV20-1	CSARASDWTVSNQPQHF
TRBJ2-7	TRBV12-3/TRBV12-4	CASSAAGEDEQYF
TRBJ2-7	TRBV7-9	CACSFMDYEQYF
TRBJ1-2	TRBV29-1	CSARTDNYGYTF
TRBJ2-5	TRBV19	CASRLAGETQYF
TRBJ1-5	TRBV20-1	CSAWDRVPNQPQHF
TRBJ2-7	TRBV27	CASSLYGTGAYEQYF
TRBJ1-2	TRBV19	CASSPSGPGGYTF
TRBJ1-2	TRBV10-2	CASRSDSHNYGYTF
TRBJ2-1	TRBV7-9	CASSTHILGSNEQFF
TRBJ2-5	TRBV20-1	CSARGPQANQETQYF
TRBJ1-4	TRBV7-8	CASGASNEKLFF
TRBJ1-2	TRBV9	CASSEGGELYGYTF
TRBJ2-7	TRBV29-1	CSVAGGQENYEQYF
TRBJ2-3	TRBV6-1	CASSGQGLGDTQYF
TRBJ2-3	TRBV25-1	CASSDPRGPTDTQYF
TRBJ2-4	TRBV2	CASSEAVRQGNIQYF
TRBJ2-1	TRBV11-1	CASSLGTGYNEQFF
TRBJ1-2	TRBV15	CATSRAAGRPNYGYTF
TRBJ2-1	TRBV6-1	CASARTSRADNEQFF
TRBJ1-6	TRBV2	CASSLGPLQGAPLHF
TRBJ2-1	TRBV3-1	CASSPSVERGRNEQFF
TRBJ1-1	TRBV5-5	CASSPPTSFTEAFF